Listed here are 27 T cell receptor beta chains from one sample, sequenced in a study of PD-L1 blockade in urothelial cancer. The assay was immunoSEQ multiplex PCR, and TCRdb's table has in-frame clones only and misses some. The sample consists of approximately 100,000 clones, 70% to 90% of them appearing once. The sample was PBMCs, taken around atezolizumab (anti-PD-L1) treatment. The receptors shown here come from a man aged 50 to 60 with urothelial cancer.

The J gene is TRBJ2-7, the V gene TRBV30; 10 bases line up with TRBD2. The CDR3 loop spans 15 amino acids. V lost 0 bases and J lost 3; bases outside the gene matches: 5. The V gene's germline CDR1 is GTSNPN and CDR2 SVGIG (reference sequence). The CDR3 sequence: CAWSVPSGSFYEQYF. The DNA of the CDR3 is TGTGCCTGGAGTGTACCTAGCGGGAGCTTCTACGAGCAGTACTTC.

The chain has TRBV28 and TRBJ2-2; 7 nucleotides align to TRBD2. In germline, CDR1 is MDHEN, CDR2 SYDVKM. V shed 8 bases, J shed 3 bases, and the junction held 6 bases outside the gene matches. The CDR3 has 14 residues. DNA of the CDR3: TGTGCCAGCTTTGCGGGAGTCGACACCGGGGAGCTGTTTTTT. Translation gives CASFAGVDTGELFF.

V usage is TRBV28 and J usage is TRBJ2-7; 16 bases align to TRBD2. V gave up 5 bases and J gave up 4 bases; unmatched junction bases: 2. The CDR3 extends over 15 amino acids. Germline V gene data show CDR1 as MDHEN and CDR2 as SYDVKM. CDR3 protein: CASSGTSGRGYEQYF. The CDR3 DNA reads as TGTGCCAGCAGTGGGACTAGCGGGAGGGGGTACGAGCAGTACTTC.

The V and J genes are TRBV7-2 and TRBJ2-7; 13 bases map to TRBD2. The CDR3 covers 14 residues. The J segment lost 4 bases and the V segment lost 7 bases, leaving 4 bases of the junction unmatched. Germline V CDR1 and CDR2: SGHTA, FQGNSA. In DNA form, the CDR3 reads TGTGCCAGCACCAGACTAGCGGGAGGTTACGAGCAGTACTTC. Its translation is CASTRLAGGYEQYF. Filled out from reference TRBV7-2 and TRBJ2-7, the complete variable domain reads GAGVSQSPSNKVTEKGKDVELRCDPISGHTALYWYRQSLGQGLEFLIYFQGNSAPDKSGLPSDRFSAERTGGSVSTLTIQRTQQEDSAVYLCASTRLAGGYEQYFGPGTRLTVT.

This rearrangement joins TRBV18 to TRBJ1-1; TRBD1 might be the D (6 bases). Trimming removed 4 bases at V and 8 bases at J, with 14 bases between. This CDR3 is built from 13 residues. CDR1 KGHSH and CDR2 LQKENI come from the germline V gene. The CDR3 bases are TGTGCCAGCTCACGAGACTCAGGGGAAGAAGCTTTCTTT. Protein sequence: CASSRDSGEEAFF.

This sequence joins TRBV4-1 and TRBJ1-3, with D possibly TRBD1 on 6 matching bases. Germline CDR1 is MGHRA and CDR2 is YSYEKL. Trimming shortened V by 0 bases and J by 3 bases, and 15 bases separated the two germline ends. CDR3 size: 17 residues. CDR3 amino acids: CASSQEIRGGNGNTIYF. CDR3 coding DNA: TGCGCCAGCAGCCAAGAGATAAGGGGGGGAAATGGAAACACCATATATTTT.

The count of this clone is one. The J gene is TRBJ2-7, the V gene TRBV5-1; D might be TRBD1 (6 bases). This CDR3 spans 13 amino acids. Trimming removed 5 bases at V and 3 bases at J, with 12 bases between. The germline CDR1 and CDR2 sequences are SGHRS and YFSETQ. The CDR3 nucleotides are TGCGCCAGCAGACAGGGTAAGGTCTACGAGCAGTACTTC. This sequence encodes CASRQGKVYEQYF.

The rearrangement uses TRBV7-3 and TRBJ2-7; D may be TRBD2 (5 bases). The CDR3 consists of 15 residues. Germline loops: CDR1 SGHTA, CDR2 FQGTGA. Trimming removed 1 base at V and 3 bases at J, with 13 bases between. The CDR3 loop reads CASSLMAGGNYEQYF. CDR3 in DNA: TGTGCCAGCAGCTTAATGGCGGGTGGAAACTACGAGCAGTACTTC.

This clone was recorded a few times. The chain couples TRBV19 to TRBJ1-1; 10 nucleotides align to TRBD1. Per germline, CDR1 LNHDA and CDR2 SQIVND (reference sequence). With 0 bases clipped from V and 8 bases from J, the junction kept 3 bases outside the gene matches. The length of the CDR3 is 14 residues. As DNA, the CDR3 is TGTGCCAGTAGTATAGATGGGGACAGGGGAGAAGCTTTCTTT. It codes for CASSIDGDRGEAFF.

The CDR3 loop is CASRTGSLGHTEAFF. The CDR3 nucleotides are TGTGCCAGCAGAACAGGGTCCCTCGGGCACACTGAAGCTTTCTTT. The genes are TRBV7-2 and TRBJ1-1, with a weak D call TRBD1 (6 bases). V was shortened by 6 bases and J by 3 bases, with 17 bases between the two germline ends. Germline assignment: CDR1 SGHTA and CDR2 FQGNSA. The CDR3 consists of 15 residues.

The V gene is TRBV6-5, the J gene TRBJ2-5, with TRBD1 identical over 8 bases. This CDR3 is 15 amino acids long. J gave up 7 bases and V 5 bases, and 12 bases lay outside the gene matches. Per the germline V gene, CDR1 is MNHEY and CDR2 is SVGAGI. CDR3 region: CASSPLGQGPRTQYF. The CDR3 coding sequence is TGTGCCAGCAGTCCCCTCGGACAGGGACCAAGGACCCAGTACTTC.

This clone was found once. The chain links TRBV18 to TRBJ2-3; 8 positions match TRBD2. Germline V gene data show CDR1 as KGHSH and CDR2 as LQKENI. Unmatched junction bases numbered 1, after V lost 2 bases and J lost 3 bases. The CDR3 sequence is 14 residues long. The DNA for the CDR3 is TGTGCCAGCTCACCAGGGACTAGAACAGATACGCAGTATTTT. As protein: CASSPGTRTDTQYF.

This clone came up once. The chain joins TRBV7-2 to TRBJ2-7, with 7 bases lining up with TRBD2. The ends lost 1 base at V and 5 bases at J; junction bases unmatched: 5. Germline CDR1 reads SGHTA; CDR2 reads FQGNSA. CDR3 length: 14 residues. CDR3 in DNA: TGTGCCAGCAGCTTAGGATCGGGAGGAAACGAGCAGTACTTC. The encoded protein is CASSLGSGGNEQYF.

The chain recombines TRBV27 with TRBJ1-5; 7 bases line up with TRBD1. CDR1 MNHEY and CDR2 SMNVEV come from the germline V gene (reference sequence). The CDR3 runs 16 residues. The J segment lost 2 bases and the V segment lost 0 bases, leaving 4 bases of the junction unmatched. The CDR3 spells CASSLSLGGGNQPQHF. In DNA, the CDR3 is TGTGCCAGCAGTTTATCTTTAGGGGGCGGCAATCAGCCCCAGCATTTT.

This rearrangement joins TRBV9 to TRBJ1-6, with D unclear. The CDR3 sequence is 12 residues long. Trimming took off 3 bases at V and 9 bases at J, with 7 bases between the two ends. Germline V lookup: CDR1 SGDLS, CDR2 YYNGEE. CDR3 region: CASSAPGSPLHF. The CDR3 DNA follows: TGTGCCAGCAGCGCCCCGGGTTCACCCCTCCACTTT.

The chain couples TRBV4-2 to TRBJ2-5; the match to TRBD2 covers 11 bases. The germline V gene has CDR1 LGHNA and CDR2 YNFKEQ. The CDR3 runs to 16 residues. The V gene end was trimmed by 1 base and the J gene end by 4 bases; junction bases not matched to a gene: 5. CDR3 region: CASSQGSGRARETQYF. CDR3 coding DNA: TGTGCCAGCAGCCAAGGTAGCGGGAGGGCCAGAGAGACCCAGTACTTC.

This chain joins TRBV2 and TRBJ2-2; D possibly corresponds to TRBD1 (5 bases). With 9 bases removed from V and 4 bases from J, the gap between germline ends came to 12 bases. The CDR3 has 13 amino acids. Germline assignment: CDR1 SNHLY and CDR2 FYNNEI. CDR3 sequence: CARQASPTGELFF. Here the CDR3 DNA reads TGTGCCAGACAGGCCTCACCCACCGGGGAGCTGTTTTTT.

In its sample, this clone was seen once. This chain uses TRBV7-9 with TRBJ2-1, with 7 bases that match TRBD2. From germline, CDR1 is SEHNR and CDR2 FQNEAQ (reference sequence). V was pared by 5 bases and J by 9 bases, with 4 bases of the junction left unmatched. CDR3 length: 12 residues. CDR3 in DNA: TGTGCCAGCAGCATAGGGGAGGGTGAGCAGTTCTTC. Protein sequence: CASSIGEGEQFF.

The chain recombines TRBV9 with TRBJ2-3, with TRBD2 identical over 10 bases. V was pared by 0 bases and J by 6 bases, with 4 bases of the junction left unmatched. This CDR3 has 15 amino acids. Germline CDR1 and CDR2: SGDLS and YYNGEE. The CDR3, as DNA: TGTGCCAGCAGCGTAGCAGCGGGAGGGTGGGATACGCAGTATTTT. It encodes CASSVAAGGWDTQYF.

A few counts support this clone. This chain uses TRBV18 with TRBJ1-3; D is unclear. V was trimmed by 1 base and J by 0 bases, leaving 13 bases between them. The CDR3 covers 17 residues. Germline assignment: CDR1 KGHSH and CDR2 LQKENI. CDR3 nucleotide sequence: TGTGCCAGCTCACCACTAGCTCTCGCGGACTCTGGAAACACCATATATTTT. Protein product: CASSPLALADSGNTIYF. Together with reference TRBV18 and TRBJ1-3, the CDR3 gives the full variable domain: NAGVMQNPRHLVRRRGQEARLRCSPMKGHSHVYWYRQLPEEGLKFMVYLQKENIIDESGMPKERFSAEFPKEGPSILRIQQVVRGDSAAYFCASSPLALADSGNTIYFGEGSWLTVV.

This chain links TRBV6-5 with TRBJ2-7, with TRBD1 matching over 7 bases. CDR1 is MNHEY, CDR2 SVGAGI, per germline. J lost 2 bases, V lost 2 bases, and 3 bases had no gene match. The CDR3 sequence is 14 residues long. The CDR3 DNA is TGTGCCAGCAGTTACAGGGGGCCCCCCTACGAGCAGTACTTC. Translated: CASSYRGPPYEQYF.

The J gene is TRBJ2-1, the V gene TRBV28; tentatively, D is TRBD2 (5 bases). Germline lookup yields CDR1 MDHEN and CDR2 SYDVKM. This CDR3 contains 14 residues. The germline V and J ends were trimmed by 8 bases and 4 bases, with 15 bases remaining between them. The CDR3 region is CASRSLERYNEQFF. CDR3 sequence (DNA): TGTGCCAGCCGCAGTTTAGAGCGGTACAATGAGCAGTTCTTC.

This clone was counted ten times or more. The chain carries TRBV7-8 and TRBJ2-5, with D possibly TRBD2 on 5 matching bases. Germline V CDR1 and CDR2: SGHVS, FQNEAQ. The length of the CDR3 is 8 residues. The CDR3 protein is CGGETQYF. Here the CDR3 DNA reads TGTGGAGGGGAGACCCAGTACTTC. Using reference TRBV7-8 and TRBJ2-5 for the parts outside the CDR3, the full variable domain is GAGVSQSPRYKVAKRGQDVALRCDPISGHVSLFWYQQALGQGPEFLTYFQNEAQLDKSGLPSDRFFAERPEGSVSTLKIQRTQQEDSAVYLCGGETQYFGPGTRLLVL.

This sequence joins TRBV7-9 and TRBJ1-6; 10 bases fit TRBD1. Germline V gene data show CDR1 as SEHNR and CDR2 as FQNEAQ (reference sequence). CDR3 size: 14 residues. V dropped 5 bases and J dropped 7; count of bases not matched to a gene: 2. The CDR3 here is CASSAGQGNSPLHF. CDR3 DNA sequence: TGTGCCAGCAGCGCGGGACAGGGGAATTCACCCCTCCACTTT. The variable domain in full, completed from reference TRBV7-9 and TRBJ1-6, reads DTGVSQNPRHKITKRGQNVTFRCDPISEHNRLYWYRQTLGQGPEFLTYFQNEAQLEKSRLLSDRFSAERPKGSFSTLEIQRTEQGDSAMYLCASSAGQGNSPLHFGNGTRLTVT.

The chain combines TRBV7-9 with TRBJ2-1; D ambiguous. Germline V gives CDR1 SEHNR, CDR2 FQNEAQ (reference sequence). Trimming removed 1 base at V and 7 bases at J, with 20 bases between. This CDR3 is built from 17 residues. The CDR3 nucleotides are TGTGCCAGCAGCTTAGATCTGGGCCAGTTCCTTGGGAATGAGCAGTTCTTC. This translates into CASSLDLGQFLGNEQFF. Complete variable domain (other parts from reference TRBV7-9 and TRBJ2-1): DTGVSQNPRHKITKRGQNVTFRCDPISEHNRLYWYRQTLGQGPEFLTYFQNEAQLEKSRLLSDRFSAERPKGSFSTLEIQRTEQGDSAMYLCASSLDLGQFLGNEQFFGPGTRLTVL.

The CDR3 DNA is TGTGCCAGCAGCTTATTAGCGGGAGGTCACAATGAGCAGTTCTTC. Translating gives CASSLLAGGHNEQFF. The genes are TRBV7-6 and TRBJ2-1; 10 bases line up with TRBD2. This CDR3 spans 15 amino acids. The V gene end was trimmed by 2 bases and the J gene end by 5 bases; junction bases not matched to a gene: 3. Germline values: CDR1 SGHVS, CDR2 FNYEAQ.

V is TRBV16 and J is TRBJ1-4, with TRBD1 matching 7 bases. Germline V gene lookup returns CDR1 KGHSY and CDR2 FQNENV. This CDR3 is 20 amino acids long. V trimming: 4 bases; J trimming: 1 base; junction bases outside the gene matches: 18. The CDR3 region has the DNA TGTGCCAGCAGCCCCAACAGGGGCGTTCGCGTGGGAGAAACTAATGAAAAACTGTTTTTT. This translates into CASSPNRGVRVGETNEKLFF.